Shown below are 20 T cell receptor beta chains from a single sample sequenced in a study of CD8+ T cells in alopecia areata. The sample's treatment: oral pan-JAK inhibitor, 5-10 mg twice daily. Extracted from the samples, RNA was reverse transcribed into cDNA to serve as the sequencing template. Clones were read by immunoSEQ multiplex PCR, and TCRdb kept only the in-frame ones, dropping some. The table shows 200,000 to 250,000 clones, with 64% occurring only once. Sequencing used CD4+ T cells sorted from blood, obtained at week 4, from a patient treated with tofacitinib. These TCRs come from a human donor with alopecia areata.

The V gene is TRBV7-3, the J gene TRBJ2-3; D is ambiguous. V dropped 2 bases and J dropped 4 bases, with 10 bases sitting between them. The CDR3 covers 14 residues. Germline loops: CDR1 SGHTA, CDR2 FQGTGA. The CDR3 DNA is TGTGCCAGCAGCTTATTGTCGGCTGCAGATACGCAGTATTTT. It is translated as CASSLLSAADTQYF.

The chain uses TRBV5-6 and TRBJ1-3; no definite D call. Germline V lookup: CDR1 SGHDT, CDR2 YYEEEE. The CDR3 runs to 12 residues. Trimming pared 1 base from V and 7 bases from J, leaving 6 bases between. CDR3 nucleotide sequence: TGTGCCAGCAGCTTGTGGGAGAACACCATATATTTT. Translating gives CASSLWENTIYF.

The genes are TRBV7-9 and TRBJ1-4; D gene unclear. The germline CDR1 and CDR2 sequences are SEHNR and FQNEAQ (reference sequence). The CDR3 contains 13 residues. V shed 1 base and J shed 7 bases, with 7 bases lying between them. CDR3: CASSLEPGEKLFF. The CDR3 DNA reads as TGTGCCAGCAGCTTAGAACCCGGTGAAAAACTGTTTTTT. Full variable domain (outside the CDR3, taken from reference TRBV7-9 and TRBJ1-4): DTGVSQNPRHKITKRGQNVTFRCDPISEHNRLYWYRQTLGQGPEFLTYFQNEAQLEKSRLLSDRFSAERPKGSFSTLEIQRTEQGDSAMYLCASSLEPGEKLFFGSGTQLSVL.

The chain couples TRBV2 to TRBJ2-5; D is uncertain. CDR1 and CDR2 from the germline V gene are SNHLY and FYNNEI. This CDR3 is built from 13 residues. V lost 6 bases, J lost 2 bases, and 10 bases lay in between. CDR3 protein: CASRRQAQETQYF. CDR3 DNA sequence: TGTGCCAGCAGGCGGCAGGCGCAAGAGACCCAGTACTTC.

The table lists this clone with a count of one. V usage is TRBV30 and J usage is TRBJ1-1; unclear D gene. This CDR3 is built from 15 residues. Trimming removed 5 bases at V and 0 bases at J, with 16 bases between. Germline CDR1 GTSNPN, CDR2 SVGIG (reference sequence). CDR3 region: CAWVNGSLMNTEAFF. The CDR3, as DNA: TGTGCCTGGGTGAACGGGAGTTTAATGAACACTGAAGCTTTCTTT.

There are a few counts of this clone. This sample also contains other DNA sequences that code for the same CDR3. This chain's CDR3 is CASSLKFGTVNTEAFF. The CDR3 DNA reads as TGTGCCAGCAGCCTCAAATTTGGTACCGTGAACACTGAAGCTTTCTTT. The chain combines TRBV11-2 with TRBJ1-1; no reliable D call. CDR1 is SGHAT, CDR2 FQNNGV, per germline. The CDR3 covers 16 residues. The V end lost 5 bases, the J end lost 0 bases, and 16 bases lay between the germline ends.

This chain uses TRBV6-5 with TRBJ2-7; D is perhaps TRBD1 (6 bases). Per germline, CDR1 MNHEY and CDR2 SVGAGI. The CDR3 loop spans 12 amino acids. Between the trimmed V and J ends, which lost 6 bases and 4 bases, there was a span of 10 bases. In nucleotides, the CDR3 is TGTGCCAGCAGCCCTAGGGGGTACGAGCAGTACTTC. Translated: CASSPRGYEQYF.

The V gene is TRBV9, the J gene TRBJ1-1; TRBD1 agrees at 8 bases. Germline V gives CDR1 SGDLS, CDR2 YYNGEE. V lost 1 base, J lost 3 bases, and 14 bases stayed unmatched. The CDR3 covers 18 residues. The CDR3 bases are TGTGCCAGCAGCGTACTCAGCCCAGGGGGCGCCCGGTACACTGAAGCTTTCTTT. Its protein product is CASSVLSPGGARYTEAFF.

The genes are TRBV4-3 and TRBJ2-3, with 14 bases aligning to TRBD2. The CDR3 is 16 residues long. CDR1 LGHNA and CDR2 YSLEER come from the germline V gene. Trimming cost V 3 bases and J 7 bases; bases outside gene matches: 6. The CDR3 spells CASSQGTSGGRYTQYF. The DNA of the CDR3 is TGCGCCAGCAGCCAGGGGACTAGCGGGGGAAGGTATACGCAGTATTTT.

This clone was seen only a few times. This chain joins TRBV7-9 and TRBJ2-1, with 9 bases that match TRBD2. The germline gives CDR1 SEHNR, CDR2 FQNEAQ (reference sequence). CDR3 length: 16 amino acids. V gave up 2 bases and J gave up 7 bases; unmatched junction bases: 9. The CDR3 loop is CASSLLPSGGKNEQFF. CDR3 nucleotide sequence: TGTGCCAGCAGCTTACTTCCCAGCGGGGGGAAAAATGAGCAGTTCTTC.

CDR3: CAGGTSGVEEQFF. The CDR3 bases are TGTGCCGGCGGGACTAGCGGGGTTGAGGAGCAGTTCTTC. The genes are TRBV7-9 and TRBJ2-1; 13 bases are a match to TRBD2. Germline assignment: CDR1 SEHNR and CDR2 FQNEAQ (reference sequence). V dropped 11 bases and J dropped 10; count of bases not matched to a gene: 8. The CDR3 runs to 13 residues.

Only one count was recorded for this clone. The chain recombines TRBV12-5 with TRBJ2-4; D perhaps matches TRBD2 (5 bases). Germline CDR1 and CDR2: LGHNT and FRNRAP. CDR3 size: 9 residues. The CDR3 DNA sequence: TGTGACCAGAGGGACATTCAGTACTTC. It specifies CDQRDIQYF. The whole variable domain, remainder taken from reference TRBV12-5 and TRBJ2-4, is DARVTQTPRHKVTEMGQEVTMRCQPILGHNTVFWYRQTMMQGLELLAYFRNRAPLDDSGMPKDRFSAEMPDATLATLKIQPSEPRDSAVYFCDQRDIQYFGAGTRLSVL.

In DNA, the CDR3 is TGTGCCAGCAGCCCAAGCAGGGGTAGCTATGGCTACACCTTC. It codes for CASSPSRGSYGYTF. The rearrangement uses TRBV9 and TRBJ1-2; maybe TRBD1 (6 bases). The V and J ends lost 4 bases and 4 bases respectively, with 14 bases between them. CDR1 is SGDLS and CDR2 is YYNGEE in the germline V gene. This CDR3 is built from 14 residues.

The V gene is TRBV15, the J gene TRBJ2-4; D gene uncertain. The CDR3 totals 16 residues. V lost 1 base and J lost 6, with 16 bases in between. Germline CDR1 and CDR2: LNHNV and YYDKDF (reference sequence). The CDR3 region is CATSRVGTLGTNIQYF. CDR3 sequence (DNA): TGTGCCACCAGCAGAGTAGGAACTCTCGGCACAAACATTCAGTACTTC. Looking up the rest from reference TRBV15 and TRBJ2-4 gives the full variable domain: DAMVIQNPRYQVTQFGKPVTLSCSQTLNHNVMYWYQQKSSQAPKLLFHYYDKDFNNEADTPDNFQSRRPNTSFCFLDIRSPGLGDTAMYLCATSRVGTLGTNIQYFGAGTRLSVL.

This clone was detected a few times. CDR3 in amino acids: CASSVGGLAGTYEQYF. As DNA, the CDR3 is TGTGCCAGCAGCGTAGGGGGACTAGCGGGCACCTACGAGCAGTACTTC. The chain is built from TRBV9 and TRBJ2-7; 12 nucleotides match TRBD2. CDR3 length: 16 amino acids. With 0 bases clipped from V and 2 bases from J, the junction kept 3 bases outside the gene matches. Germline CDR1 and CDR2: SGDLS and YYNGEE.

This clone was picked up one time. The chain couples TRBV7-2 to TRBJ2-4; 12 bases fit TRBD2. V was pared by 5 bases and J by 0 bases, with 2 bases of the junction left unmatched. Germline V CDR1 and CDR2: SGHTA, FQGNSA. The CDR3 has 16 residues. The CDR3 sequence: CASSGLAGIAKNIQYF. CDR3 coding DNA: TGTGCCAGCAGCGGACTAGCGGGGATAGCCAAAAACATTCAGTACTTC.

V is TRBV2 and J is TRBJ2-2; D may be TRBD1 (6 bases). The CDR3 runs 12 residues. The germline V gene encodes CDR1 SNHLY and CDR2 FYNNEI. Between the trimmed V and J ends, which lost 7 bases and 6 bases, there was a span of 9 bases. The CDR3 is CASNNRAGELFF. The CDR3 DNA is TGTGCCAGCAACAACAGGGCCGGGGAGCTGTTTTTT.

This chain links TRBV29-1 with TRBJ2-2, with 8 bases lining up with TRBD1. V shed 3 bases, J shed 3 bases, and the junction held 6 bases outside the gene matches. The CDR3 extends over 15 amino acids. The germline gives CDR1 SQVTM, CDR2 ANQGSEA. The CDR3 DNA sequence: TGCAGCGTTGATCGGACAGGGTCGGACACCGGGGAGCTGTTTTTT. Translated: CSVDRTGSDTGELFF.

The chain couples TRBV6-5 to TRBJ2-7; TRBD1 is a possible D gene (5 bases). This CDR3 has 12 amino acids. The V end lost 7 bases, the J end lost 1 base, and 8 bases lay between the germline ends. The germline V gene has CDR1 MNHEY and CDR2 SVGAGI. This chain's CDR3 is CASTDTSYEQYF. The DNA of the CDR3 is TGTGCCAGCACGGACACTTCCTACGAGCAGTACTTC.

V is TRBV5-1 and J is TRBJ2-3; D is undetermined. Trimming took 0 bases from V and 1 from J, leaving 6 bases between them. CDR1 and CDR2 from the germline V gene are SGHRS and YFSETQ. The CDR3 totals 14 residues. The DNA of the CDR3 is TGCGCCAGCAGCTTGGGCGGAGGCACAGATACGCAGTATTTT. It specifies CASSLGGGTDTQYF.